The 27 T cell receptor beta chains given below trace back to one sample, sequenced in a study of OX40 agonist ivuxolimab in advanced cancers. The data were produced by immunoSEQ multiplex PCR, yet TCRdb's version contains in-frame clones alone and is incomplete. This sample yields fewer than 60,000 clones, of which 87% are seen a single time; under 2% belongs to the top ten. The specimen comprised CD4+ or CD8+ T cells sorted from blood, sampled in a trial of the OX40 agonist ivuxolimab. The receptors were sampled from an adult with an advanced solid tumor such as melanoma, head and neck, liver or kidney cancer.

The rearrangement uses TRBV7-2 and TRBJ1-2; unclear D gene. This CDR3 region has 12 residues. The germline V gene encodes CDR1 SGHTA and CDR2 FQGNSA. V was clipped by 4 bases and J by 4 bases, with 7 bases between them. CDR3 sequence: CASSSDVYGYTF. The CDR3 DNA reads TGTGCCAGCAGCTCGGACGTCTATGGCTACACCTTC.

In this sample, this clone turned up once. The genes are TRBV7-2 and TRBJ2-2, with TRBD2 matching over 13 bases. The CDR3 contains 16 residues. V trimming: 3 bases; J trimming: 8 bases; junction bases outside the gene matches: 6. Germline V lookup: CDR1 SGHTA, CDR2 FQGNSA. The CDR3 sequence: CASSFSWTSGSGELFF. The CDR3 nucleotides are TGTGCCAGCAGCTTTTCTTGGACTAGCGGGAGTGGGGAGCTGTTTTTT.

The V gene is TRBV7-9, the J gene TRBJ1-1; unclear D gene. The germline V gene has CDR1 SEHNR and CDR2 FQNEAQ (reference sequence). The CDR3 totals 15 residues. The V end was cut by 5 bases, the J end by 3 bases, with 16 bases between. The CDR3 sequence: CASSLPRERYTEAFF. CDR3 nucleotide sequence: TGTGCCAGCAGCCTGCCCAGAGAACGCTACACTGAAGCTTTCTTT. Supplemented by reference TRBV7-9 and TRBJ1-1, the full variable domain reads DTGVSQNPRHKITKRGQNVTFRCDPISEHNRLYWYRQTLGQGPEFLTYFQNEAQLEKSRLLSDRFSAERPKGSFSTLEIQRTEQGDSAMYLCASSLPRERYTEAFFGQGTRLTVV.

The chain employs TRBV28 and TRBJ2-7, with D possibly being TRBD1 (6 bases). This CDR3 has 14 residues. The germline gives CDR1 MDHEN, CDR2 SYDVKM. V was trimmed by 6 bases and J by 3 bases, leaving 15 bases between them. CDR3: CASSYQTGIYEQYF. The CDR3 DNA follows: TGTGCCAGCAGCTATCAAACAGGGATCTACGAGCAGTACTTC. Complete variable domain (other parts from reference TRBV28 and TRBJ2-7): DVKVTQSSRYLVKRTGEKVFLECVQDMDHENMFWYRQDPGLGLRLIYFSYDVKMKEKGDIPEGYSVSREKKERFSLILESASTNQTSMYLCASSYQTGIYEQYFGPGTRLTVT.

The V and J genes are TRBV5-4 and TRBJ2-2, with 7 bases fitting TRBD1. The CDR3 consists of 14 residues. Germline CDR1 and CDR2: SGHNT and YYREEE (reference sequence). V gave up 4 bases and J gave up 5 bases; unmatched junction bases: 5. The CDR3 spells CASSMSQGTGELFF. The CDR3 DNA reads TGTGCCAGCAGCATGTCACAGGGGACCGGGGAGCTGTTTTTT.

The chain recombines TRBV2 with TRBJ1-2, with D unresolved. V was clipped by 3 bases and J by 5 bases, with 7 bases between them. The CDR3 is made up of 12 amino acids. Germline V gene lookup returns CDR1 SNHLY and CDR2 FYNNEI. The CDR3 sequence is CASSDTPYGYTF. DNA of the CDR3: TGTGCCAGCAGTGACACTCCTTATGGCTACACCTTC.

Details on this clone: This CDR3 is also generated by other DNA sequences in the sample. This CDR3 is CASSLTGNNSPLHF. In DNA, the CDR3 is TGTGCCAGCAGCTTAACGGGGAATAATTCACCCCTCCACTTT. The V and J genes are TRBV5-4 and TRBJ1-6; no firm D call. The V end lost 2 bases, the J end lost 5 bases, and 8 bases lay between the germline ends. The CDR3 contains 14 residues. The V gene's germline CDR1 is SGHNT and CDR2 YYREEE (reference sequence).

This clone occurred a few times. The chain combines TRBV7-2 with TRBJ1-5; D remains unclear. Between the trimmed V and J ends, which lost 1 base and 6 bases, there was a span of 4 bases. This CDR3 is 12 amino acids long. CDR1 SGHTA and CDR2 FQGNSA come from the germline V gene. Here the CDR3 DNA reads TGTGCCAGCAGCTTAGTGGGTCAGCCCCAGCATTTT. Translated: CASSLVGQPQHF. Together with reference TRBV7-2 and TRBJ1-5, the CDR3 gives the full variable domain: GAGVSQSPSNKVTEKGKDVELRCDPISGHTALYWYRQSLGQGLEFLIYFQGNSAPDKSGLPSDRFSAERTGGSVSTLTIQRTQQEDSAVYLCASSLVGQPQHFGDGTRLSIL.

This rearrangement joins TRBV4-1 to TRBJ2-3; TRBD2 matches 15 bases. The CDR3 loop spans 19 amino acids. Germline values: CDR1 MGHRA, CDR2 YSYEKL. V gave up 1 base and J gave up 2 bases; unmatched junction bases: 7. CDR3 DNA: TGCGCCAGCAGCCAAGGCCCGGGACTAGCGGGAGGTTCCACAGATACGCAGTATTTT. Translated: CASSQGPGLAGGSTDTQYF.

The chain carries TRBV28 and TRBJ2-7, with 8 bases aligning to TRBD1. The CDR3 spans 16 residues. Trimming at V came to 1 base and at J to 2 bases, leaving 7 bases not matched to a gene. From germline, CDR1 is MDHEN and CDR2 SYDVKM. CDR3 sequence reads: CASSLSTTTGAYEQYF. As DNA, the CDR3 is TGTGCCAGCAGTTTATCTACGACGACAGGGGCCTACGAGCAGTACTTC.

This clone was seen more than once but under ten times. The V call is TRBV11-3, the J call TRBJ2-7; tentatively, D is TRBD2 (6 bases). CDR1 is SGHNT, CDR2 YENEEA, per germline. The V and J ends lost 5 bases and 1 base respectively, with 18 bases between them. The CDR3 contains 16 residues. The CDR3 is CASSQTGTGESYEQYF. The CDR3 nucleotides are TGTGCCAGCAGCCAAACCGGGACTGGGGAGTCCTACGAGCAGTACTTC.

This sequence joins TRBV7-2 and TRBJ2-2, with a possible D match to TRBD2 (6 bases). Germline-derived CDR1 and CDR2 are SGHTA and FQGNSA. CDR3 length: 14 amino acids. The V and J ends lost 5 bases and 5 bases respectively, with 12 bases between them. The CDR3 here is CASSAGLRTGELFF. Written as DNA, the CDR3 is TGTGCCAGCAGCGCGGGGCTACGGACCGGGGAGCTGTTTTTT.

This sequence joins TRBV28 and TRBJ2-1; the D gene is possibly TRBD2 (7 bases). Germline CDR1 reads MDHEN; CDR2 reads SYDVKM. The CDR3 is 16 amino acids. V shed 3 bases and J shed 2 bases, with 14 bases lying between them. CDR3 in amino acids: CASSLGGLTTYNEQFF. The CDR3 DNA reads TGTGCCAGCAGTTTGGGGGGGCTAACCACCTACAATGAGCAGTTCTTC.

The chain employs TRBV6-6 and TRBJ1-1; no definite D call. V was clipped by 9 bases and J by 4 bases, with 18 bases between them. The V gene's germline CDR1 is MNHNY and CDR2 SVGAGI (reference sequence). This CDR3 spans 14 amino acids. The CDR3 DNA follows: TGTGCCAGTTTAGAGGGAAGGAGCGGCACTGAAGCTTTCTTT. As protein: CASLEGRSGTEAFF.

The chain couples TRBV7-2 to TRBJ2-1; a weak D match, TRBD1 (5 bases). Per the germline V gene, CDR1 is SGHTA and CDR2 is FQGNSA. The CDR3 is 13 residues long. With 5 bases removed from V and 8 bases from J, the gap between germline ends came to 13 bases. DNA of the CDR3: TGTGCCAGCAGCCCCGATCCAGGGTATGAGCAGTTCTTC. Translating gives CASSPDPGYEQFF.

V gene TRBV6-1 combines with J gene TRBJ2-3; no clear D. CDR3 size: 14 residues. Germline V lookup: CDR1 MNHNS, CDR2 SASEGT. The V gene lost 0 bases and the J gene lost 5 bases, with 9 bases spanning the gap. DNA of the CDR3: TGTGCCAGCAGTGAAGCGTCAATAGAAGATACGCAGTATTTT. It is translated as CASSEASIEDTQYF.

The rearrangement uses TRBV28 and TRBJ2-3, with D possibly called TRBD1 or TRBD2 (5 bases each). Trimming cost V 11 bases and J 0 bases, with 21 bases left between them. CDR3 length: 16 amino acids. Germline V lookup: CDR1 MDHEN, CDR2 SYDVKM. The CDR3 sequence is CAAQKAGTGSTDTQYF. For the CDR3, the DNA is TGTGCCGCCCAGAAGGCAGGGACCGGGAGCACAGATACGCAGTATTTT. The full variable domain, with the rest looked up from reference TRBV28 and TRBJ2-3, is DVKVTQSSRYLVKRTGEKVFLECVQDMDHENMFWYRQDPGLGLRLIYFSYDVKMKEKGDIPEGYSVSREKKERFSLILESASTNQTSMYLCAAQKAGTGSTDTQYFGPGTRLTVL.

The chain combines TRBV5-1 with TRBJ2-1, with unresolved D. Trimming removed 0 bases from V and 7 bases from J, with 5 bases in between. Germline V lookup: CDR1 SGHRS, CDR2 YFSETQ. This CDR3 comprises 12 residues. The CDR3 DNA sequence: TGCGCCAGCAGCTTGGAAGGGAATGAGCAGTTCTTC. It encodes CASSLEGNEQFF.

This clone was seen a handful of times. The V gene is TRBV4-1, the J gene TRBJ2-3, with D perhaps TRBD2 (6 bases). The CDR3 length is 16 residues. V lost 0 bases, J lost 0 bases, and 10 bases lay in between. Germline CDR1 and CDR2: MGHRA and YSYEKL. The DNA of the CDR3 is TGCGCCAGCAGCCAAGATTGGGGGACTAGCACAGATACGCAGTATTTT. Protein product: CASSQDWGTSTDTQYF.

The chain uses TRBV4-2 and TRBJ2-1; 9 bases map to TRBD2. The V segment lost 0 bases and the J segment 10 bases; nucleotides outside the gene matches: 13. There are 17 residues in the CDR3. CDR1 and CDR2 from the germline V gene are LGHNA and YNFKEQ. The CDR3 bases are TGTGCCAGCAGCCAAGAGTCCCTAGCGGGGCCCCGGACCGAGCAGTTCTTC. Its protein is CASSQESLAGPRTEQFF.

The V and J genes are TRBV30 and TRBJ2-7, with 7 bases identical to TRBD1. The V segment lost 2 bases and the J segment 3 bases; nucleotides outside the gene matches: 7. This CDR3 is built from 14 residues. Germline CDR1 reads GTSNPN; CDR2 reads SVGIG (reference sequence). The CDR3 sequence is CAWSTSGTVYEQYF. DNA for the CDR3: TGTGCCTGGAGTACCTCCGGGACAGTCTACGAGCAGTACTTC.

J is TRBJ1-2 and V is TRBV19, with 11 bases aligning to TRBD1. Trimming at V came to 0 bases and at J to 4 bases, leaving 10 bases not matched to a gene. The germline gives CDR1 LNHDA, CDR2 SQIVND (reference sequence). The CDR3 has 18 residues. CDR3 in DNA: TGTGCCAGTAGTATAGAGGCGATGGACAGGGGGCGAAGCTATGGCTACACCTTC. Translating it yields CASSIEAMDRGRSYGYTF.

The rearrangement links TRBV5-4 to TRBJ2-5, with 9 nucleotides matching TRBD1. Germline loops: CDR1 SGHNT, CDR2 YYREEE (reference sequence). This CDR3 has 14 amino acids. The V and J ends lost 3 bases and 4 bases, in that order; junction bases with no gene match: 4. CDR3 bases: TGTGCCAGCAGCTCGGACAGGGGCCCAGAGACCCAGTACTTC. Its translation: CASSSDRGPETQYF.

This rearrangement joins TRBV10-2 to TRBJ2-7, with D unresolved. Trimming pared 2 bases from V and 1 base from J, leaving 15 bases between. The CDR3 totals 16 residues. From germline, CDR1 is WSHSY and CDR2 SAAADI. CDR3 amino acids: CASSEVSLSLSYEQYV. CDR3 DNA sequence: TGCGCCAGCAGTGAGGTCAGCCTATCTTTGTCCTACGAGCAGTACGTC.

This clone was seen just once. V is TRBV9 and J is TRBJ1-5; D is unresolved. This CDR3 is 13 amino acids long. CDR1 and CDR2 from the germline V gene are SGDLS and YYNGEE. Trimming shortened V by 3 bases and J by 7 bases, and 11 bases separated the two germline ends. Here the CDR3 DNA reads TGTGCCAGCAGCGCCCTTCCGGGCCAGCCCCAGCATTTT. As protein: CASSALPGQPQHF. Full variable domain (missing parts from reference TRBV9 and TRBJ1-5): DSGVTQTPKHLITATGQRVTLRCSPRSGDLSVYWYQQSLDQGLQFLIQYYNGEERAKGNILERFSAQQFPDLHSELNLSSLELGDSALYFCASSALPGQPQHFGDGTRLSIL.

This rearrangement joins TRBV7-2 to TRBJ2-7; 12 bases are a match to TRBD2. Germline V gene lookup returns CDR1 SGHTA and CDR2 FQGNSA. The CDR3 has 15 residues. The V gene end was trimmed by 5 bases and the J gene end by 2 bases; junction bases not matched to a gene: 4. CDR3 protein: CASSLGLAGPYEQYF. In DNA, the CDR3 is TGTGCCAGCAGCCTCGGACTAGCGGGGCCCTACGAGCAGTACTTC.

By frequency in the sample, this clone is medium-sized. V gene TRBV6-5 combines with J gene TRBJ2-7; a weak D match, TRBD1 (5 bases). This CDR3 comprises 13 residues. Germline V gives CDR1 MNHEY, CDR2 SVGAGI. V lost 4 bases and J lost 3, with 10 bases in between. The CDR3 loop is CASSSSDSYEQYF. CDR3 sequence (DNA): TGTGCCAGCAGTTCTTCAGACAGCTACGAGCAGTACTTC.